This T cell receptor (beta chain) was sequenced in a study of patients and donors after allogeneic stem cell transplantation. This clonotype occurred a few times. TCRdb re-analysed the RT-PCR reads in MiXCR, keeping a single row per CDR3 protein. The table shows roughly 960,000 distinct CDR3 sequences, with roughly 18% occurring only once. The CDR3 has 14 residues. Germline CDR1 reads SEHNR; CDR2 reads FQNEAQ (reference sequence). The ends were cut back, 0 bases at V and 1 base at J, with 7 bases in the middle. This receptor was obtained from a human donor who was either an allogeneic HSCT recipient or a stem cell or donor lymphocyte infusion donor (not recorded which). It is not recorded whose cells these are; they may come from a transplant donor. Material: blood, either unsorted or a sorted T cell fraction (not recorded which). The V and J genes are TRBV7-9 and TRBJ2-7; no clear D gene. The CDR3 here is CASSLAVYSYEQYF. The CDR3 nucleotides are TGTGCCAGCAGCTTAGCCGTCTATTCCTACGAGCAGTACTTC.